This T cell receptor beta chain was documented in a study of CD8+CD57+ T cells in acquired aplastic anemia. Study-level findings and limits: For CD8+ Simpson's diversity, patients and controls showed no significant difference.

Regarding this clonotype: Antigen unknown.

Profiling of TCR beta VDJ combinations and CDR3 sequences used genomic DNA as template. One entry per CDR3 protein, called by TCRdb with MiXCR from the reads. The data hold some 280,000 distinct CDR3 sequences, with 45% to 65% observed a single time. Germline V gene sequence: CDR1 SNHLY, CDR2 FYNNEI. V shed 6 bases and J shed 3 bases, with 21 bases lying between them. The CDR3 loop spans 16 amino acids. Material for sequencing was sorted CD4+, CD8+, or CD8+CD57+ T cells (not recorded which) from PBMCs. The receptor was derived from a human donor with severe aplastic anemia or a healthy control (not recorded which). The chain uses TRBV2 and TRBJ2-7; maybe TRBD1 (6 bases). The CDR3 DNA sequence: TGTGCCAGCAGCTTAGATCAGGGGACCGGGTACTACGAGCAGTACTTC. Translating it yields CASSLDQGTGYYEQYF. Complete variable domain (other parts from reference TRBV2 and TRBJ2-7): EPEVTQTPSHQVTQMGQEVILRCVPISNHLYFYWYRQILGQKVEFLVSFYNNEISEKSEIFDDQFSVERPDGSNFTLKIRSTKLEDSAMYFCASSLDQGTGYYEQYFGPGTRLTVT.